This T cell receptor beta chain derives from a study of blood T cells in healthy people across ages. Findings and caveats of the study: Age showed a roughly linear inverse relationship with TCR beta diversity per million T cells. TCR beta diversity was tightly associated with the proportion of naive T cells.

Germline CDR1 is MGHRA and CDR2 is YSYEKL. V lost 1 base, J lost 6 bases, and 13 bases lay in between. CDR3 length: 15 residues. A second roughly 7 to 11 cycle PCR used barcoded and J-beta primers. The authors tagged each cDNA molecule using a template-switch adaptor with 12 random nucleotides. One entry per CDR3 protein results from TCRdb running MiXCR on the 5' RACE reads. The sample yields a few hundred thousand distinct CDR3 sequences, 25% to 35% seen once. Notes on this clonotype: Antigen: not known.

This sample also appeared in a second study, on T cells of mothers and their children. That source reports: At a sensitivity of about 98 clones per million clonotypes, no persistent microchimeric T cell clones appeared.

The sequence was collected from a boy aged 2 to 9 in good health. Material for sequencing was blood. The chain couples TRBV4-1 to TRBJ2-1; D ambiguous. CDR3 sequence reads: CASSQVALPSNEQFF. The CDR3 nucleotides are TGCGCCAGCAGCCAAGTAGCCCTACCTAGCAATGAGCAGTTCTTC.